This TCR beta chain was profiled in a study of cytomegalovirus exposure and HLA in healthy donors. Overall study findings and caveats: Among CMV-associated TCR beta chains, most appeared HLA-restricted in a later analysis.

Note on this clone: The antigen remains unidentified.

Primers for the PCR totalled 60 Vbeta and 13 Jbeta. Here immunoSEQ multiplex PCR was the method, and the copy in TCRdb shows in-frame clones only, minus some. Altogether 85,000 to 100,000 clones are present, 69% being singletons, with the ten largest covering roughly 2.6%. Germline V gene sequence: CDR1 SGHRS, CDR2 YFSETQ. The V segment lost 4 bases and the J segment 1 base; nucleotides outside the gene matches: 8. This CDR3 has 16 residues. The chain is built from TRBV5-1 and TRBJ2-3; 8 bases map to TRBD2. The sequence came from a man aged 50-59 years in good health and CMV-seronegative. Sequenced input: PBMCs. The CDR3 region is CASSLAVSGGTDTQYF. In nucleotides, the CDR3 is TGCGCCAGCAGCCTGGCGGTTAGCGGGGGCACAGATACGCAGTATTTT.